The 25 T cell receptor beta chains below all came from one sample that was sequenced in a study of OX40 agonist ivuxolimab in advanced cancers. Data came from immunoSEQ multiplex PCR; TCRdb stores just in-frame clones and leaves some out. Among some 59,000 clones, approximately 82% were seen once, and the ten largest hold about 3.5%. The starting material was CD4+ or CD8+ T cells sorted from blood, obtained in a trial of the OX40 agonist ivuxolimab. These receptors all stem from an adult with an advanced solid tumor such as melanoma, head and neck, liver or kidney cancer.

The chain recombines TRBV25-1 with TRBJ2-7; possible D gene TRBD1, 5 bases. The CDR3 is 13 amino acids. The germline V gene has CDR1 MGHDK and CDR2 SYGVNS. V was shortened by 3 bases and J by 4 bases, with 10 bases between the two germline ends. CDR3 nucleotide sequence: TGTGCCAGCAGTGACCAGGGAACGTACGAGCAGTACTTC. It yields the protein CASSDQGTYEQYF.

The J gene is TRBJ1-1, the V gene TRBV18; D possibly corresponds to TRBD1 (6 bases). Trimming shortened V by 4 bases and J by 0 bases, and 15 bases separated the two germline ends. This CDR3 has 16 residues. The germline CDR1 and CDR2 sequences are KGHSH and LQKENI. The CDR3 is CASSQTTGRMNTEAFF. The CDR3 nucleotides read TGTGCCAGCTCACAGACTACAGGGCGGATGAACACTGAAGCTTTCTTT.

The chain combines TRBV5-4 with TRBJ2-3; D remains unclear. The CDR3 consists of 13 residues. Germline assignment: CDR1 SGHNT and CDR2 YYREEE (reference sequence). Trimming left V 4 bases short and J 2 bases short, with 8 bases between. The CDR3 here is CASSLVPTDTQYF. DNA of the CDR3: TGTGCCAGCAGCCTGGTGCCCACAGATACGCAGTATTTT.

CDR3 sequence: CASTIWGRGETQYF. As DNA, the CDR3 is TGTGCCAGCACAATTTGGGGCAGGGGAGAGACCCAGTACTTC. J is TRBJ2-5 and V is TRBV6-6; D perhaps matches TRBD1 (6 bases). The CDR3 covers 14 residues. Trimming shortened V by 7 bases and J by 4 bases, and 16 bases separated the two germline ends. Germline V gene lookup returns CDR1 MNHNY and CDR2 SVGAGI (reference sequence).

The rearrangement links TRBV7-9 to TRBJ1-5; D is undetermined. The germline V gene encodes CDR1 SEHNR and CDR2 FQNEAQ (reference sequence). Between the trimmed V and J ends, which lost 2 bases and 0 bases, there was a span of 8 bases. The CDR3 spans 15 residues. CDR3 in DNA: TGTGCCAGCAGCTTAATGGCAGGTAGCAATCAGCCCCAGCATTTT. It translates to CASSLMAGSNQPQHF.

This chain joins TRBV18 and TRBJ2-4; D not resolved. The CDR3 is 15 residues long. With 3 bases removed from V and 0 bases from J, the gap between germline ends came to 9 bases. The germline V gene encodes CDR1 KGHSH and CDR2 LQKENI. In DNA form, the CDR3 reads TGTGCCAGCTCACCGAGTAGTCTAGCCAAAAACATTCAGTACTTC. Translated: CASSPSSLAKNIQYF.

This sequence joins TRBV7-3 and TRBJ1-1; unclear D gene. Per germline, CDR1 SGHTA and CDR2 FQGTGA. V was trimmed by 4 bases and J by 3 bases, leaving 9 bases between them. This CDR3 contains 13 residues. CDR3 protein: CASSWSGDTEAFF. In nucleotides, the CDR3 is TGTGCCAGCAGCTGGTCCGGGGACACTGAAGCTTTCTTT.

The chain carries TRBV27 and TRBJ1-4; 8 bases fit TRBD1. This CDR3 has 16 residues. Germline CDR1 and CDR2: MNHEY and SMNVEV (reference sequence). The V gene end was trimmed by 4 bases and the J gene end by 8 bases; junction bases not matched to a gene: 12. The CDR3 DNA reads TGTGCCAGCAGTTCGTTCCGGACAGGGTCTATGGAAAAACTGTTTTTT. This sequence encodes CASSSFRTGSMEKLFF.

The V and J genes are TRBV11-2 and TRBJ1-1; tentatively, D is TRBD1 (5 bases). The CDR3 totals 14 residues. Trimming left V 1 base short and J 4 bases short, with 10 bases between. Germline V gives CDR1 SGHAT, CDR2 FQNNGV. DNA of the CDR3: TGTGCCAGCAGCTTAGTCCAGGGCCTCACTGAAGCTTTCTTT. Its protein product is CASSLVQGLTEAFF.

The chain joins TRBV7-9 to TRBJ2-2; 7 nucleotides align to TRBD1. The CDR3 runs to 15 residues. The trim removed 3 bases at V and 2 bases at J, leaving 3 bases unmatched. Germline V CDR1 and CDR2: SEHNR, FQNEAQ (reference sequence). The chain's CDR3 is CASSFLGGNTGELFF. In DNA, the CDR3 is TGTGCCAGCAGCTTTTTAGGGGGCAACACCGGGGAGCTGTTTTTT.

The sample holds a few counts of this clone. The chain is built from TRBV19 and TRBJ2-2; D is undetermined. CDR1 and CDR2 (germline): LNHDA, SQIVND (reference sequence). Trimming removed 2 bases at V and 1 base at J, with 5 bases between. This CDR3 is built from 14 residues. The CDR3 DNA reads TGTGCCAGTAGTATATCCGGGAACACCGGGGAGCTGTTTTTT. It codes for CASSISGNTGELFF. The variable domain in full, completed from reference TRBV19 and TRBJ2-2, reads DGGITQSPKYLFRKEGQNVTLSCEQNLNHDAMYWYRQDPGQGLRLIYYSQIVNDFQKGDIAEGYSVSREKKESFPLTVTSAQKNPTAFYLCASSISGNTGELFFGEGSRLTVL.

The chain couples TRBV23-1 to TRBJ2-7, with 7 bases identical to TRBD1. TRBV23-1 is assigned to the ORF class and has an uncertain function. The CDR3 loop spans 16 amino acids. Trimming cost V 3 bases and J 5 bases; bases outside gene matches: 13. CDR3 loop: CASSHWFRQGPHEQYF. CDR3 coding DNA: TGCGCCAGCAGTCATTGGTTCCGACAGGGACCGCACGAGCAGTACTTC.

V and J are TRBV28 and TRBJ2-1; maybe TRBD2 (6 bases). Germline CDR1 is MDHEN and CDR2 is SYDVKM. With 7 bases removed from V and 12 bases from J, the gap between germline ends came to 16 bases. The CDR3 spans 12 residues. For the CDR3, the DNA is TGTGCCAGCATTTCCGGAGGGGATGGGCAGTTCTTC. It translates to CASISGGDGQFF.

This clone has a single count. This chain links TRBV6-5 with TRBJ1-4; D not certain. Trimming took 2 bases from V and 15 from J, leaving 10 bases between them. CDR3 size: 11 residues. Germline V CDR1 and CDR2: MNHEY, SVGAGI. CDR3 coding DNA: TGTGCCAGCAGTTACAAAGGCCTGGTGTTTTTT. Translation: CASSYKGLVFF.

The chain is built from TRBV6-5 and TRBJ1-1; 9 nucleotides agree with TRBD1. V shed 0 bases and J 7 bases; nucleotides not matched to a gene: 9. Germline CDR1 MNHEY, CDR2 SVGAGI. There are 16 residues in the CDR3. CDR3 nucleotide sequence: TGTGCCAGCAGTTACTCTCCGGGACAGGGCGGTAGTGAAGCTTTCTTT. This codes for CASSYSPGQGGSEAFF.

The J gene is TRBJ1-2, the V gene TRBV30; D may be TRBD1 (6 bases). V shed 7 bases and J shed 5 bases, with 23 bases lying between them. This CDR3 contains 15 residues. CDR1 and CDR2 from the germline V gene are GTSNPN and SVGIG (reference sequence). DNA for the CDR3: TGTGCCTCCGAAAACCCCGGGGGGGCATTTTATGGCTACACCTTC. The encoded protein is CASENPGGAFYGYTF.

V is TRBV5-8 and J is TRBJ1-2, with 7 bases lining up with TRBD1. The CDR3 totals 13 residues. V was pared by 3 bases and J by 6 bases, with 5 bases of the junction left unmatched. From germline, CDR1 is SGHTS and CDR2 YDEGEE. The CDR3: CASSWGGTDGYTF. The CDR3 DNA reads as TGTGCCAGCAGCTGGGGGGGGACAGATGGCTACACCTTC.

CDR3 protein: CASSRTSTGTYEQYF. CDR3 bases: TGTGCCAGCAGTCGTACGTCGACAGGGACCTACGAGCAGTACTTC. V is TRBV27 and J is TRBJ2-7, with 7 bases lining up with TRBD1. After removal of 5 bases from V and 2 bases from J, the junction contained 9 bases not matched to a gene. The CDR3 has 15 residues. Germline values: CDR1 MNHEY, CDR2 SMNVEV (reference sequence).

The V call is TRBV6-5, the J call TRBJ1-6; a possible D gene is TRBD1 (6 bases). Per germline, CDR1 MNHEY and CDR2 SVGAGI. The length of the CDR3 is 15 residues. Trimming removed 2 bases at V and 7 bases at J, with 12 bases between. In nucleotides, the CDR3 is TGTGCCAGCAGTTACCGGACAGCTCCGAATTCACCCCTCCACTTT. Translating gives CASSYRTAPNSPLHF.

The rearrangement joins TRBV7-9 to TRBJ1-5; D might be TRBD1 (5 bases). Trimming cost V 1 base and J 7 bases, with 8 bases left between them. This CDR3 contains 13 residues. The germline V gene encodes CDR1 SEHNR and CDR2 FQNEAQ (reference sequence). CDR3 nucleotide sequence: TGTGCCAGCAGCTTAGACAGGAACCAGCCCCAGCATTTT. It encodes CASSLDRNQPQHF.

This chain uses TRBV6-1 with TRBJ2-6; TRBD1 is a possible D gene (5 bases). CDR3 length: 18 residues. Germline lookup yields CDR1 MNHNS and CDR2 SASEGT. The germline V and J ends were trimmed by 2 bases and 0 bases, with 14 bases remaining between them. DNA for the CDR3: TGTGCCAGCAGTGAATCGATTTTAGGGGTCTCTGGGGCCAACGTCCTGACTTTC. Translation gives CASSESILGVSGANVLTF.

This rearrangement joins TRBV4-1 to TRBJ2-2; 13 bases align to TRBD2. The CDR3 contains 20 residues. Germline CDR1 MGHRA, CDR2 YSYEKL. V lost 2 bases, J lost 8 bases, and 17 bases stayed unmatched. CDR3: CASSQLLLAGGLYRSGELFF. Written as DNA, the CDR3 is TGCGCCAGCAGCCAACTCCTACTAGCGGGGGGGCTGTATAGATCTGGGGAGCTGTTTTTT.

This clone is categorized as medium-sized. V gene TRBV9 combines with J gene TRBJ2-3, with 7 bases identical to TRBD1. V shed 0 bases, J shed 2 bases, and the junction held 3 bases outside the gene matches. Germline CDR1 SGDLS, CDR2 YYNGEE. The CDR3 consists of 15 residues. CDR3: CASSVGDSFTDTQYF. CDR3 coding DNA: TGTGCCAGCAGCGTAGGGGACAGCTTCACAGATACGCAGTATTTT.

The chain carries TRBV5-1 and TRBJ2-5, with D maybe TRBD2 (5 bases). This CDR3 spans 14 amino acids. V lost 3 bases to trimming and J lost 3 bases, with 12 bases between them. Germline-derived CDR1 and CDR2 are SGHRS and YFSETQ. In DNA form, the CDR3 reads TGCGCCAGCAGCTCGCCGGGGAGCGAAGAGACCCAGTACTTC. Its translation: CASSSPGSEETQYF.

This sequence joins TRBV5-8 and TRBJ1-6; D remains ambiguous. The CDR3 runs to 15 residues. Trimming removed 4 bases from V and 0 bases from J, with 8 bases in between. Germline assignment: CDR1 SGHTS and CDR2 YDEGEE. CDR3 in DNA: TGTGCCAGCAGCCGGCAGAGCTCCTATAATTCACCCCTCCACTTT. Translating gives CASSRQSSYNSPLHF. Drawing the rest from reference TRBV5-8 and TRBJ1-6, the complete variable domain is EAGVTQSPTHLIKTRGQQATLRCSPISGHTSVYWYQQALGLGLQFLLWYDEGEERNRGNFPPRFSGRQFPNYSSELNVNALELEDSALYLCASSRQSSYNSPLHFGNGTRLTVT.